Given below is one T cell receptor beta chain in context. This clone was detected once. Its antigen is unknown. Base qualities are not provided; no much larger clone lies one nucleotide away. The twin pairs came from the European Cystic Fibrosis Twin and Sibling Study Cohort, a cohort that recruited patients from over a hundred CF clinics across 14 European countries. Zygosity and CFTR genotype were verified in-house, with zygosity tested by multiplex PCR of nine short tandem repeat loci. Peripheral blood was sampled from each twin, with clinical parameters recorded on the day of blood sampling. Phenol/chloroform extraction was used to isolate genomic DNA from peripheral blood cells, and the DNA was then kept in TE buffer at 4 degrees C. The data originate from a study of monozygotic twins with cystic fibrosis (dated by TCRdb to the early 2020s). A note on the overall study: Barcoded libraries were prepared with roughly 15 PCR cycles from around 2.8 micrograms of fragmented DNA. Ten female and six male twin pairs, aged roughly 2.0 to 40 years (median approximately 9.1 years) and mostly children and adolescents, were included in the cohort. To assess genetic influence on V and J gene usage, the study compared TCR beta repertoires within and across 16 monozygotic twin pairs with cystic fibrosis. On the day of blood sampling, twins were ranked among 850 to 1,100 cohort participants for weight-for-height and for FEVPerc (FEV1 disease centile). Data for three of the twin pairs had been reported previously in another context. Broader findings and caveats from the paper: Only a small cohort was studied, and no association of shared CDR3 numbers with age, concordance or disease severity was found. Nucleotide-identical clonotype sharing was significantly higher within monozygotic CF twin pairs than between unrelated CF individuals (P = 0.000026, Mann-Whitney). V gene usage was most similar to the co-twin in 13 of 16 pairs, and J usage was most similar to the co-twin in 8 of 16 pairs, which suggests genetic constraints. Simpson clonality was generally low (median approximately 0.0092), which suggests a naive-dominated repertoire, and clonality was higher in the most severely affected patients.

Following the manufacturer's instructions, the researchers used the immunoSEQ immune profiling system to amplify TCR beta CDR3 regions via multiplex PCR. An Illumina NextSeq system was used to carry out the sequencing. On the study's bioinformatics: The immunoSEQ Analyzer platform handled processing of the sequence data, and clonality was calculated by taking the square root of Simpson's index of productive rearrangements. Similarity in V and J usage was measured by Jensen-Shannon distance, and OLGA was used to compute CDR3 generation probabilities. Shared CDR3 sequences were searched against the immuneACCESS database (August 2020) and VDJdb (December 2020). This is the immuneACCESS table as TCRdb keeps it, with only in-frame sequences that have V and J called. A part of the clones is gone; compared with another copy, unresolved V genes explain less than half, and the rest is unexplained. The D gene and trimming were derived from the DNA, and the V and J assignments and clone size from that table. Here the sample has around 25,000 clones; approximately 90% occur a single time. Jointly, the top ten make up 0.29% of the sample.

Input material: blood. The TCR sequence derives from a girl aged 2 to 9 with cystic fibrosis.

In nucleotides, the sequence is TGTGCCACCTCGGGGCGGGGTTACGGCTACACCTTC. It codes for CATSGRGYGYTF. The V gene is TRBV19 and the J gene is TRBJ1-2; TRBD1 could be the D gene, as 5 bases match. The germline V gene (reference sequence) provides CDR1 LNHDA and CDR2 SQIVND. The CDR3 goes from the cysteine to the phenylalanine over 12 residues. The sequence is cut down to CDR3 DNA, 36 bases in frame from base 1. Trimming takes 10 bases from V and 8 bases from J, and the germline ends sit 17 bases apart.